This T cell receptor (beta chain) was sequenced during a study of cytomegalovirus exposure and HLA in healthy donors. Study outcomes and limitations: The study listed roughly 160 cytomegalovirus-associated TCR beta chains.

Remarks on this clone: Its matching antigen is unknown.

13 Jbeta primers and 60 Vbeta primers were used for the PCR. Sequenced by immunoSEQ multiplex PCR; TCRdb stores in-frame clones only, minus some. The sample has some 150,000 clones; 70% to 80% are singletons. The sample taken for sequencing was PBMCs. The receptor comes from a female donor in good health and CMV-seronegative.

CDR3 in amino acids: CASSLGTGSYNEQFF. The DNA for the CDR3 is TGTGCCAGCAGCTTAGGGACAGGATCCTACAATGAGCAGTTCTTC. This chain links TRBV7-2 with TRBJ2-1, with 7 bases matching TRBD1. Germline CDR1 reads SGHTA; CDR2 reads FQGNSA. J gave up 1 base and V 1 base, and 1 base lay outside the gene matches. This CDR3 comprises 15 residues.